This T cell receptor (gamma chain) is drawn from a study of Vγ9Vδ2 T cells in congenital toxoplasmosis (dated by TCRdb to the early 2020s). Regarding the study in general: Congenital toxoplasmosis was diagnosed using IgG, IgM and IgA serology, Western blot and an in-house interferon-gamma release assay. This study compared the CDR3 repertoires of the gamma and delta chains in sorted blood gammadelta T cells from congenitally T. gondii-infected infants versus uninfected infants. Repertoires were sequenced from infants at 2 months after birth and at 1 year of age. At 2 months, TCR sequencing included about five infected and about nine uninfected infants, while at 1 year the sequenced group was 3 infected and 4 uninfected infants. What the study reported, not specific to this receptor: Repertoire differences between infected and uninfected infants were less clear at 1 year of age than at 2 months. At 2 months, TRGV9 and TRDV2 CDR3s of infected infants appeared to carry fewer N additions than uninfected infants, especially TRDV2-TRDJ1 sequences. A public TRGV9 clonotype was highly prevalent in both infected and uninfected infants. Two months was the earliest age with enough suitable sample material for TCR repertoire analysis, so newborn repertoires were not sequenced. Among roughly 2-month-old infants, germline-encoded fetal-type TRDV2 CDR3 sequences seemed to show up more often in infected than in uninfected infants, which suggests an in utero expansion footprint.

cDNA was made by template-switch reverse transcription with TRGC- and TRDC-specific primers in one tube, using SuperScript II. The TRGC primer was designed so that it binds both the TRGC1 and the TRGC2 constant genes. The KAPA Real-Time Library Amplification Kit was used to amplify TRG and TRD, and AMPure XP beads were used for purification between steps. Index PCR with the Nextera XT Index Kit was used to attach Illumina sequencing adapters. An Illumina MiSeq running the V2 300 kit was used to sequence the TRG and TRD amplicons, producing 150 bp paired-end reads. Per the authors' processing: Before further analysis, read quality was checked using FastQC version 0.11.8. With MiXCR version 3.0.3, reads were aligned to GenBank TRG or TRD reference genes and CDR3 sequences were built. MiXCR defaults were kept, except that TRDD gene segments were assembled using 3 rather than 5 consecutive nucleotides. N additions, CDR3 length, J segment length and clonotype sharing between samples were calculated with VDJtools version 1.2.1. CDR3 sequences that were out of frame or contained stop codons were left out of the analysis. To look for overlap, the infant repertoires were checked against previously published Vgamma9Vdelta2 repertoires from fetal, cord blood and adult blood. Public reads were reanalyzed in TCRdb with CATT, and rows carrying the same DNA were merged afterwards. The V and J calls shown here were made by TCRdb, not taken from the authors' results. The sample records roughly 300 gamma-chain clones, 24% of which are singletons. Together, the top ten hold about 33% of the sample.

As a fraction of the sample, this clone is large (0.1 to 1%). Its antigen is still unknown. No base-level quality is on record; no much larger clone is a single base apart. The same treatment, using spiramycin and/or pyrimethamine plus sulfadiazine plus folinic acid, was given to mothers of both infected and uninfected infants. Every infant, whether infected or uninfected, was delivered at term after more than 37 weeks of gestation. Roughly 1 mL of blood was turned into PBMCs through Lymphoprep gradient centrifugation, and the PBMCs were then cryopreserved in liquid nitrogen and sent to Belgium. After thawing, the PBMCs were labeled with Zombie NIR viability dye and stained with antibodies against CD3, TCR gammadelta, Vgamma9 and Vdelta2. A FACSAria III was used to sort CD3+ TCRgammadelta+ T cells, reaching a mean purity of around 98%. For each sample, the RNeasy Micro Kit was used to isolate RNA from around 10,000 sorted gammadelta T cells. The infants were born to mothers who were enrolled with primary T. gondii infection during pregnancy. Peripheral blood was collected from the infants at an outpatient microbiology and virology center in Pavia, Italy.

CDR1 and CDR2, looked up from the germline V gene (reference sequence), are GITISATS and ISYDGTV. V is trimmed back by 3 bases and J by 7 bases, and the junction contains 3 bases that no gene match accounts for. The CDR3 sequence holds 15 residues, the cysteine and phenylalanine included. The kept DNA is CDR3 alone, 45 bases in frame from the first base. The chain is encoded by TRGV9 joined to TRGJP. Sequencing was performed on gamma-delta T cells from blood. The receptor was derived from a child under 10 years old born to a mother with Toxoplasma gondii infection during pregnancy, either congenitally infected or uninfected (not recorded which). The CDR3 here reads CALWESELGKKIKVF. The nucleotides are TGTGCCTTGTGGGAGTCGGAGTTGGGCAAAAAAATCAAGGTATTT.